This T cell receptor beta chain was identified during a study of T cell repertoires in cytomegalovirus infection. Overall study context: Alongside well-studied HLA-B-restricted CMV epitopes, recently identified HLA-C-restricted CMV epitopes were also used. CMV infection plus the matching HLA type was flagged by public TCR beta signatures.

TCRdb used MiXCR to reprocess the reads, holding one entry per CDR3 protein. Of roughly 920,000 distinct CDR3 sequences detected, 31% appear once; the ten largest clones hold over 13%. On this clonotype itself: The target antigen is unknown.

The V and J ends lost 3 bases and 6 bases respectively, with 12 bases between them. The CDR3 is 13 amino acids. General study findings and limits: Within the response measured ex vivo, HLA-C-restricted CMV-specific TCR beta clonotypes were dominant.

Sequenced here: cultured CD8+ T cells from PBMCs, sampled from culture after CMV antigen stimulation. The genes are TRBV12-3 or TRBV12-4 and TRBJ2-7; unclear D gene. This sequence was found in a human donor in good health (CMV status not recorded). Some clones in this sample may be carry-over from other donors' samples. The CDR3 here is CASSFLGNGEQYF. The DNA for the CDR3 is TGTGCCAGCAGTTTCCTTGGTAACGGCGAGCAGTACTTC.